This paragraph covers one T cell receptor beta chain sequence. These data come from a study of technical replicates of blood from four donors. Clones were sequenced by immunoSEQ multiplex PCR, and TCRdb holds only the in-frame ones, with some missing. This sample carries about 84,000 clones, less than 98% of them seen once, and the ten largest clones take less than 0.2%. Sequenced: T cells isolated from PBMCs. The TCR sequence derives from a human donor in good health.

In DNA, the CDR3 is TGTGCCAGCAGCCGGACTAGCGGGAGGGATTGGGAGACCCAGTACTTC. Translating it yields CASSRTSGRDWETQYF. The chain carries TRBV7-2 and TRBJ2-5; TRBD2 aligns across 15 bases. J lost 5 bases, V lost 5 bases, and 6 bases had no gene match. The CDR3 runs 16 residues. CDR1 SGHTA and CDR2 FQGNSA come from the germline V gene. Full variable domain (remainder filled in from reference TRBV7-2 and TRBJ2-5): GAGVSQSPSNKVTEKGKDVELRCDPISGHTALYWYRQSLGQGLEFLIYFQGNSAPDKSGLPSDRFSAERTGGSVSTLTIQRTQQEDSAVYLCASSRTSGRDWETQYFGPGTRLLVL.